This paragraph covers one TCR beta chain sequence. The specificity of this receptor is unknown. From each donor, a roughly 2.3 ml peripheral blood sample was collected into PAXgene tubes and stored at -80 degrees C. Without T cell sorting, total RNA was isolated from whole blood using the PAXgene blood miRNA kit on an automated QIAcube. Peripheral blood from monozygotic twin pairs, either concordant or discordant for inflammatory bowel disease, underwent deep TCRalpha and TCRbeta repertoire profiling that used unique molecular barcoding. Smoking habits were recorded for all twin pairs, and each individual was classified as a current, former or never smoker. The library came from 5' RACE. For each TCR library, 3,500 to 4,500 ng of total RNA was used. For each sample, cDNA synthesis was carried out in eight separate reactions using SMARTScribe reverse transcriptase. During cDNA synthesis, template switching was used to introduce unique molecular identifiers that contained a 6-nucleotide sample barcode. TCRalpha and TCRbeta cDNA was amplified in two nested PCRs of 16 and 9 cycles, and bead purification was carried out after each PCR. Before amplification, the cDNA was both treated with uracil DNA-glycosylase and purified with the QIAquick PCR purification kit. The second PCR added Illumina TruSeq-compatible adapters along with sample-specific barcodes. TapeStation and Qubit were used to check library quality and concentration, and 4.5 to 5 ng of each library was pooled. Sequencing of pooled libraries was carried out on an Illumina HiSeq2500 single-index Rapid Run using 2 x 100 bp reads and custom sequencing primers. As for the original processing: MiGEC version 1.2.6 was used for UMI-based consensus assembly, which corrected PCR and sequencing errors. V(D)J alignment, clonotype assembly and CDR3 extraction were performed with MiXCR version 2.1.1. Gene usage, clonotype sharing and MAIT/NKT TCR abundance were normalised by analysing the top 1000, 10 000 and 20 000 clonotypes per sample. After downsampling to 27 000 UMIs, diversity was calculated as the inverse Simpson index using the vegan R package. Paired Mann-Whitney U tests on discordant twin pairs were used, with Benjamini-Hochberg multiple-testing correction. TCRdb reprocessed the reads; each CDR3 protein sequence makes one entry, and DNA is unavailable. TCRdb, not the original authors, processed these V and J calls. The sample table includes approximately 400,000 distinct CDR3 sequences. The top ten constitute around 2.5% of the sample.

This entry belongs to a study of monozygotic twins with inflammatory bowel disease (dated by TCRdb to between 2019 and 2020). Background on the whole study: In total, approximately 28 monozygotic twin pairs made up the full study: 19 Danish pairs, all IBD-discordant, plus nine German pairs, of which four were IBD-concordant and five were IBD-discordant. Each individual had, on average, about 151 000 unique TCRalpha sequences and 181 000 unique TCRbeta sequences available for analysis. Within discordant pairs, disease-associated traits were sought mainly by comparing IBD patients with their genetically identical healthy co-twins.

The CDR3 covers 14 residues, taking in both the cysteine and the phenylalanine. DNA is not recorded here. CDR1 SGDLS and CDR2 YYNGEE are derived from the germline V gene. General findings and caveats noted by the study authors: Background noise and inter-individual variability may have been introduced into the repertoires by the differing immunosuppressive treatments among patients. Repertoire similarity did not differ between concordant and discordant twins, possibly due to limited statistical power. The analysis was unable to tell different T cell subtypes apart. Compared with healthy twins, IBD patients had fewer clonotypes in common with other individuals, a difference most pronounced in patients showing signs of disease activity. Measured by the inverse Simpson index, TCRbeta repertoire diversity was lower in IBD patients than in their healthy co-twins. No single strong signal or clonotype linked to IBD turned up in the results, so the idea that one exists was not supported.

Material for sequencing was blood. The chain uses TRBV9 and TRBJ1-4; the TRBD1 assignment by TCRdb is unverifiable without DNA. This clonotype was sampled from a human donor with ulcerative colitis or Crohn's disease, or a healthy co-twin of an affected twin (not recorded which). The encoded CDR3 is CASSVQGGSEKLFF.